The TCR beta chain described here comes from a study of cytomegalovirus exposure and HLA in healthy donors. Study-level results: Later, TCR association rates were found to vary by HLA locus, highest for DRB1 and lowest for HLA-C.

The V gene lost 2 bases and the J gene lost 6 bases, with 16 bases spanning the gap. The germline CDR1 and CDR2 sequences are KGHSH and LQKENI. The CDR3 totals 15 residues. A multiplex PCR was run with 60 Vbeta primers and 13 Jbeta primers. Only in-frame clones appear in the TCRdb table, and some are missing; sequencing was by immunoSEQ multiplex PCR. The sample has approximately 100,000 clones, approximately 80% seen once. On this clone: No antigen is known for it.

The rearrangement links TRBV18 to TRBJ1-1; a weak D match, TRBD1 (6 bases). The receptor's source is a middle-aged woman in good health and CMV-seronegative. The sample taken for sequencing was PBMCs. This CDR3 is CASSPLGAGVSEAFF. The CDR3 bases are TGTGCCAGCTCACCATTGGGGGCCGGAGTGTCTGAAGCTTTCTTT.